Listed here are 32 T cell receptor beta chains from one sample, sequenced in a study of blood T cell repertoires in COVID-19. Sequencing was performed with immunoSEQ multiplex PCR; in TCRdb, only in-frame clones are kept and a portion is missing. This table holds over 300,000 clones, approximately 82% found once. Specimen: peripheral blood. All receptors derive from a woman between 45 and 65 years old with acute or convalescent COVID-19.

The V and J genes are TRBV11-2 and TRBJ2-3; TRBD2 matches at 11 bases. The V gene end was trimmed by 8 bases and the J gene end by 4 bases; junction bases not matched to a gene: 17. The germline V gene has CDR1 SGHAT and CDR2 FQNNGV. This CDR3 region has 18 residues. Here the CDR3 DNA reads TGTGCCAGCGGCTGGGGTAATAGCGGGAGGGTCGGGTCAGATACGCAGTATTTT. Amino acids: CASGWGNSGRVGSDTQYF.

The rearrangement uses TRBV29-1 and TRBJ2-7, with D perhaps TRBD2 (6 bases). The ends were cut back, 6 bases at V and 3 bases at J, with 15 bases in the middle. The germline CDR1 and CDR2 sequences are SQVTM and ANQGSEA. The CDR3 runs to 13 residues. The CDR3 DNA follows: TGCAGCGTCCGAGGAGGGGAAGGCTACGAGCAGTACGTC. Its translation is CSVRGGEGYEQYV.

The chain links TRBV24-1 to TRBJ2-3, with 9 bases lining up with TRBD1. Per the germline V gene, CDR1 is KGHDR and CDR2 is SFDVKD. V was pared by 7 bases and J by 2 bases, with 6 bases of the junction left unmatched. The CDR3 has 15 amino acids. Here the CDR3 DNA reads TGTGCCACCAGACCCGGGACAGGGTCCACAGATACGCAGTATTTT. It codes for CATRPGTGSTDTQYF.

The chain recombines TRBV5-1 with TRBJ1-1; TRBD1 aligns across 9 bases. The CDR3 runs 14 residues. CDR1 and CDR2 from the germline V gene are SGHRS and YFSETQ. After removal of 0 bases from V and 5 bases from J, the junction contained 2 bases not matched to a gene. The CDR3 DNA reads as TGCGCCAGCAGCTTGGGGGACAGGGAAACTGAAGCTTTCTTT. This gives the protein CASSLGDRETEAFF.

J is TRBJ1-2 and V is TRBV2; the D is unclear. The CDR3 loop spans 13 amino acids. With 1 base removed from V and 2 bases from J, the gap between germline ends came to 5 bases. Germline loops: CDR1 SNHLY, CDR2 FYNNEI. CDR3 residues: CASSEVSNYGYTF. Written as DNA, the CDR3 is TGTGCCAGCAGTGAAGTATCCAACTATGGCTACACCTTC.

In its sample, this clone was seen once. The genes are TRBV7-9 and TRBJ1-3, with D maybe TRBD1 (5 bases). Looked up from germline, CDR1 is SEHNR and CDR2 is FQNEAQ (reference sequence). The CDR3 runs to 16 residues. Trimming shortened V by 1 base and J by 4 bases, and 14 bases separated the two germline ends. The CDR3 region has the DNA TGTGCCAGCAGCTTAGGTGCCGCAGGGTCCGGAAACACCATATATTTT. Encoded protein: CASSLGAAGSGNTIYF. The full variable domain, its missing parts supplied by reference TRBV7-9 and TRBJ1-3, is DTGVSQNPRHKITKRGQNVTFRCDPISEHNRLYWYRQTLGQGPEFLTYFQNEAQLEKSRLLSDRFSAERPKGSFSTLEIQRTEQGDSAMYLCASSLGAAGSGNTIYFGEGSWLTVV.

The sample holds one count of this clone. The chain has TRBV3-1 (or the pseudogene TRBV3-2) and TRBJ1-1, with D perhaps TRBD1 (5 bases). Trimming removed 9 bases from V and 0 bases from J, with 11 bases in between. The CDR3 sequence is 13 residues long. From germline, CDR1 is LGHDT and CDR2 YNNKEL (reference sequence). In nucleotides, the CDR3 is TGTGCCAGTGGGGGGAAGGTGAACACTGAAGCTTTCTTT. This gives the protein CASGGKVNTEAFF.

The rearrangement joins TRBV19 to TRBJ2-2, with D tentatively TRBD1 (6 bases). V gave up 3 bases and J gave up 6 bases, with 11 bases separating them. Germline V CDR1 and CDR2: LNHDA, SQIVND (reference sequence). This CDR3 spans 14 amino acids. CDR3 coding DNA: TGTGCCAGTAGTATCGGCAGGGGCTCCGGGGAGCTGTTTTTT. This sequence encodes CASSIGRGSGELFF.

The chain recombines TRBV7-8 with TRBJ2-3, with 8 bases lining up with TRBD2. Losses at the gene ends were 5 bases for V and 0 bases for J; bases not matched to a gene: 13. CDR1 and CDR2 (germline): SGHVS, FQNEAQ. The CDR3 has 18 residues. CDR3 amino acids: CASSAGVAGFSSTDTQYF. In DNA form, the CDR3 reads TGTGCCAGCAGCGCCGGGGTAGCGGGGTTTTCTAGCACAGATACGCAGTATTTT.

The chain is built from TRBV6-1 and TRBJ2-7, with 9 bases that match TRBD2. Per germline, CDR1 MNHNS and CDR2 SASEGT. V shed 1 base, J shed 3 bases, and the junction held 4 bases outside the gene matches. The CDR3 loop spans 15 amino acids. CDR3 DNA sequence: TGTGCCAGCAGTGAAGAGCTAGCGGGGTTCTACGAGCAGTACGTC. Translating gives CASSEELAGFYEQYV.

The rearrangement uses TRBV7-2 and TRBJ2-1; 8 bases fit TRBD1. Per the germline V gene, CDR1 is SGHTA and CDR2 is FQGNSA. J gave up 6 bases and V 5 bases, and 9 bases lay outside the gene matches. CDR3 length equals 15 residues. The CDR3 here is CASSQDRATRNEQFF. The CDR3 region has the DNA TGTGCCAGCAGCCAGGACAGGGCTACCCGCAATGAGCAGTTCTTC.

This clone has a handful of counts. J is TRBJ1-1 and V is TRBV14; a weak D match, TRBD1 (5 bases). The germline gives CDR1 SGHDN, CDR2 FVKESK. This CDR3 spans 14 amino acids. Trimming removed 5 bases from V and 11 bases from J, with 21 bases in between. CDR3 in amino acids: CASSNPRQGRIAFF. The CDR3, as DNA: TGTGCCAGCAGCAACCCGAGGCAGGGTCGGATTGCTTTCTTT.

V usage is TRBV21-1 and J usage is TRBJ2-7; the table's D call of TRBD2 was not tested on the DNA. TRBV21-1 is recorded as a pseudogene. The CDR3 has 13 residues. The CDR3 loop reads CASTSSGFYEQYF. For the CDR3, the DNA is TGTGCCAGCACCTCTAGCGGGTTCTACGAGCAGTACTTC.

V is TRBV5-1 and J is TRBJ1-1; tentative D call: TRBD1 (6 bases). Germline V CDR1 and CDR2: SGHRS, YFSETQ. CDR3 length equals 15 residues. V was trimmed by 0 bases and J by 4 bases, leaving 13 bases between them. Here the CDR3 reads CASSLAAGAFTEAFF. The CDR3 DNA is TGCGCCAGCAGCTTGGCCGCAGGGGCGTTCACTGAAGCTTTCTTT.

This clone was detected once. The CDR3 here is CASSEFGQEPQETQYF. The CDR3, as DNA: TGTGCCAGCAGCGAATTTGGACAGGAGCCTCAAGAGACCCAGTACTTC. The V and J genes are TRBV9 and TRBJ2-5; TRBD1 agrees at 7 bases. Per germline, CDR1 SGDLS and CDR2 YYNGEE. The J segment lost 2 bases and the V segment lost 3 bases, leaving 10 bases of the junction unmatched. CDR3 length: 16 amino acids.

This clone was detected only once. The chain combines TRBV5-4 with TRBJ2-5, with 9 bases aligning to TRBD1. CDR1 is SGHNT, CDR2 YYREEE, per germline (reference sequence). With V trimmed by 2 bases and J by 6 bases, 11 bases remained unmatched. The CDR3 covers 16 residues. The CDR3 DNA reads TGTGCCAGCAGCTTCCCCCCAGGACAGGGGACGCAGACCCAGTACTTC. This sequence encodes CASSFPPGQGTQTQYF.

The rearrangement uses TRBV30 and TRBJ2-5, with 7 bases aligning to TRBD1. The CDR3 is 13 amino acids. CDR1 is GTSNPN and CDR2 is SVGIG in the germline V gene (reference sequence). The V and J ends lost 5 bases and 5 bases, in that order; junction bases with no gene match: 8. The CDR3 protein is CAWERGQGETQYF. The CDR3 DNA is TGTGCCTGGGAGAGGGGGCAAGGGGAGACCCAGTACTTC.

This chain's CDR3 is CASRVGAMADTQYF. The CDR3 bases are TGTGCCAGCAGGGTGGGGGCCATGGCAGATACGCAGTATTTT. V usage is TRBV2 and J usage is TRBJ2-3; D is perhaps TRBD1 (6 bases). CDR1 SNHLY and CDR2 FYNNEI come from the germline V gene. The CDR3 consists of 14 residues. With 6 bases removed from V and 4 bases from J, the gap between germline ends came to 14 bases.

This chain uses TRBV5-4 with TRBJ2-2; D unresolved. Per the germline V gene, CDR1 is SGHNT and CDR2 is YYREEE (reference sequence). This CDR3 has 15 amino acids. Trimming removed 4 bases from V and 0 bases from J, with 10 bases in between. The CDR3 region has the DNA TGTGCCAGCAGCACTATGAAAGCGAACACCGGGGAGCTGTTTTTT. Translated, it gives CASSTMKANTGELFF. Variable domain in full (rest from reference TRBV5-4 and TRBJ2-2): ETGVTQSPTHLIKTRGQQVTLRCSSQSGHNTVSWYQQALGQGPQFIFQYYREEENGRGNFPPRFSGLQFPNYSSELNVNALELDDSALYLCASSTMKANTGELFFGEGSRLTVL.

V usage is TRBV19 and J usage is TRBJ2-2; 10 bases agree with TRBD1. The V segment lost 3 bases and the J segment 0 bases; nucleotides outside the gene matches: 1. The germline V gene has CDR1 LNHDA and CDR2 SQIVND (reference sequence). The CDR3 has 16 residues. This CDR3 reads CASSIGTGANTGELFF. The DNA of the CDR3 is TGTGCCAGTAGTATTGGGACAGGGGCGAACACCGGGGAGCTGTTTTTT.

The rearrangement joins TRBV20-1 to TRBJ1-4; TRBD1 matches 7 bases. The CDR3 extends over 11 amino acids. The J segment lost 7 bases and the V segment lost 6 bases, leaving 2 bases of the junction unmatched. Germline lookup yields CDR1 DFQATT and CDR2 SNEGSKA (reference sequence). The CDR3 nucleotides are TGCAGTGCAGGGGGCTTTGAAAAACTGTTTTTT. Protein sequence: CSAGGFEKLFF.

V is TRBV19 and J is TRBJ1-1; a possible D gene is TRBD1 (6 bases). Germline-derived CDR1 and CDR2 are LNHDA and SQIVND (reference sequence). The V end was cut by 3 bases, the J end by 1 base, with 9 bases between. The CDR3 contains 14 residues. The CDR3 reads CASSIDRQNTEAFF. CDR3 in DNA: TGTGCCAGTAGTATCGACAGGCAGAACACTGAAGCTTTCTTT.

The chain combines TRBV5-1 with TRBJ1-1; 8 nucleotides line up with TRBD1. This CDR3 comprises 16 residues. The germline CDR1 and CDR2 sequences are SGHRS and YFSETQ. V lost 0 bases and J lost 1; bases outside the gene matches: 5. CDR3 loop: CASSLGPGQGNTEAFF. In DNA form, the CDR3 reads TGCGCCAGCAGCTTGGGTCCCGGACAGGGGAACACTGAAGCTTTCTTT.

The chain joins TRBV6-6 to TRBJ1-3, with no clear D. This CDR3 spans 12 amino acids. CDR1 and CDR2 (germline): MNHNY, SVGAGI (reference sequence). The V and J ends lost 4 bases and 4 bases respectively, with 5 bases between them. CDR3 protein: CASSLEGNTIYF. CDR3 sequence (DNA): TGTGCCAGCAGTTTAGAGGGAAACACCATATATTTT.

The chain employs TRBV7-2 and TRBJ2-7; 7 bases line up with TRBD1. This CDR3 spans 15 amino acids. Trimming at V came to 5 bases and at J to 3 bases, leaving 10 bases not matched to a gene. Germline lookup yields CDR1 SGHTA and CDR2 FQGNSA. CDR3 in DNA: TGTGCCAGCAGCCCGGCCGGGACAGCAAGCTACGAGCAGTACTTC. Translating it yields CASSPAGTASYEQYF.

The V call is TRBV29-1, the J call TRBJ1-5; perhaps TRBD1 as D (6 bases). CDR3 size: 13 residues. V was cut by 6 bases and J by 3 bases, with 12 bases left in between. Germline V gives CDR1 SQVTM, CDR2 ANQGSEA. CDR3 sequence: CSVQTGLNQPQHF. The CDR3 region has the DNA TGCAGCGTCCAGACAGGTCTCAATCAGCCCCAGCATTTT. The full variable domain, completed using reference TRBV29-1 and TRBJ1-5, is SAVISQKPSRDICQRGTSLTIQCQVDSQVTMMFWYRQQPGQSLTLIATANQGSEATYESGFVIDKFPISRPNLTFSTLTVSNMSPEDSSIYLCSVQTGLNQPQHFGDGTRLSIL.

The chain couples TRBV2 to TRBJ2-2, with 11 bases fitting TRBD1. Trimming removed 6 bases from V and 3 bases from J; junction bases left unmatched: 9. The CDR3 is 17 residues long. The germline CDR1 and CDR2 sequences are SNHLY and FYNNEI. The CDR3, as DNA: TGTGCCAGCAGGGCCGGGACAGGGGGACGGGACACCGGGGAGCTGTTTTTT. Amino acid sequence: CASRAGTGGRDTGELFF.

The chain couples TRBV30 to TRBJ2-5, with TRBD2 as a possible D gene (6 bases). CDR3 length: 12 amino acids. Trimming took 1 base from V and 5 from J, leaving 8 bases between them. CDR1 is GTSNPN, CDR2 SVGIG, per germline (reference sequence). CDR3 coding DNA: TGTGCCTGGAGTGCCCGGGGGGAGACCCAGTACTTC. It specifies CAWSARGETQYF. Using reference TRBV30 and TRBJ2-5 for the parts outside the CDR3, the full variable domain is SQTIHQWPATLVQPVGSPLSLECTVEGTSNPNLYWYRQAAGRGLQLLFYSVGIGQISSEVPQNLSASRPQDRQFILSSKKLLLSDSGFYLCAWSARGETQYFGPGTRLLVL.

The chain joins TRBV10-3 to TRBJ2-3; D is ambiguous. The germline gives CDR1 ENHRY, CDR2 SYGVKD. Trimming pared 0 bases from V and 5 bases from J, leaving 3 bases between. This CDR3 comprises 12 residues. The CDR3 region has the DNA TGTGCCATCAGTGAGTCCGTAGATACGCAGTATTTT. It codes for CAISESVDTQYF.

This chain links TRBV24-1 with TRBJ1-4; a weak D match, TRBD1 (5 bases). V shed 4 bases and J shed 4 bases, with 12 bases lying between them. CDR3 length equals 15 residues. The germline V gene has CDR1 KGHDR and CDR2 SFDVKD. The CDR3 is CATSDPGLHNEKLFF. The CDR3 DNA reads as TGTGCCACCAGTGACCCGGGACTGCATAATGAAAAACTGTTTTTT.

This chain links TRBV5-1 with TRBJ1-3; the match to TRBD1 covers 8 bases. The J segment lost 6 bases and the V segment lost 4 bases, leaving 9 bases of the junction unmatched. Germline V gene lookup returns CDR1 SGHRS and CDR2 YFSETQ. The CDR3 length is 15 residues. The CDR3: CASSARTGSENTIYF. The CDR3 DNA reads as TGCGCCAGCAGCGCACGGACAGGGAGCGAAAACACCATATATTTT.

This chain uses TRBV6-5 with TRBJ1-5, with 8 bases aligning to TRBD1. This CDR3 is built from 16 residues. The germline CDR1 and CDR2 sequences are MNHEY and SVGAGI. J lost 3 bases, V lost 4 bases, and 8 bases had no gene match. For the CDR3, the DNA is TGTGCCAGCAGTTCTACAGGGGGATTGAACAATCAGCCCCAGCATTTT. Translated: CASSSTGGLNNQPQHF.